Below, 3 T cell receptor beta chains from the same sample are listed, as sequenced in a study of T cells in Graves' hyperthyroidism and ophthalmopathy. TCR beta CDR3 regions were amplified from RNA transcripts. Researchers ran a first-round RT-PCR on the TCR CDR3 using the HTBI primer set. TCRdb re-derived calls from the multiplex PCR reads in MiXCR, one entry per CDR3 protein. This table holds hundreds of thousands of distinct CDR3 sequences, 45% found once. Material: peripheral blood or thyroid tissue (not recorded which). The origin of the receptors is an adult man with Graves' disease, either hyperthyroidism or ophthalmopathy (not recorded which).

This clonotype was observed many times. V and J are TRBV10-3 and TRBJ1-1, with a tentative D call TRBD1 (5 bases). The V end lost 2 bases, the J end lost 1 base, and 5 bases lay between the germline ends. CDR3 size: 13 residues. Germline V gene lookup returns CDR1 ENHRY and CDR2 SYGVKD. Here the CDR3 DNA reads TGTGCCATCAGTGAGGGGACGAACACTGAAGCTTTCTTT. This translates into CAISEGTNTEAFF.

This clonotype has a handful of counts. The CDR3 region has the DNA TGCGCCAGCCGTTACCGGGACAGCTCTAATGACTATGGCTACACCTTC. This translates into CASRYRDSSNDYGYTF. V gene TRBV5-1 combines with J gene TRBJ1-2; 7 bases fit TRBD1. V shed 7 bases and J 3 bases; nucleotides not matched to a gene: 15. There are 16 residues in the CDR3. CDR1 and CDR2 (germline): SGHRS, YFSETQ.

This clonotype was picked up one time. A much larger clonotype is one base distant, so this may be a read error. The J gene is TRBJ2-7, the V gene TRBV29-1, with unresolved D. Per germline, CDR1 SQVTM and CDR2 ANQGSEA. CDR3 length: 13 amino acids. The CDR3: CSVVQGNSHEQYF. CDR3 nucleotide sequence: TGCAGCGTCGTACAAGGCAACTCCCACGAGCAGTACTTC.